This TCR beta chain was obtained from a study of cytomegalovirus exposure and HLA in healthy donors. The germline V and J ends were trimmed by 2 bases and 0 bases, with 7 bases remaining between them. CDR3 length equals 14 residues. Looked up from germline, CDR1 is MNHNS and CDR2 is SASEGT. Only a few counts were recorded for this clone. PCR employed 60 Vbeta and 13 Jbeta primers. Method: immunoSEQ multiplex PCR; TCRdb's copy keeps in-frame clones and lacks some. The table includes about 92,000 clones, roughly 80% detected once. The chain recombines TRBV6-1 with TRBJ1-1; D is undetermined. The source is a girl aged 2-10 years in good health and CMV-seropositive. The sequencing sample was made of PBMCs. The CDR3 loop is CASSEPQMNTEAFF. CDR3 nucleotides: TGTGCCAGCAGTGAACCCCAAATGAACACTGAAGCTTTCTTT.